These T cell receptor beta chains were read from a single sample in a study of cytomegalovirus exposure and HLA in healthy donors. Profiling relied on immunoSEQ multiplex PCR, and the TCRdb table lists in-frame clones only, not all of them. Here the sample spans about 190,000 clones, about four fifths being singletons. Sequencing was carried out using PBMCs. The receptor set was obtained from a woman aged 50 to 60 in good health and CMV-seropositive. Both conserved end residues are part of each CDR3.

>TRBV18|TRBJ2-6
CASSRDGGGANVLTF
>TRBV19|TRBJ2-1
CASSASGKYNEQFF
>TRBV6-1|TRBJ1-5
CASSGRQGVWQPQHF
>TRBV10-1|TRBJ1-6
CASSEGGGSSYNSPLHF
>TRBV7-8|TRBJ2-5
CASSLFLQGAAGETQYF
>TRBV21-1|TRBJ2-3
CASHPLGGGPTDTQYF
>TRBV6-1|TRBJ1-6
CASSERIPQGTYNSPLHF
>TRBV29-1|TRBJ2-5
CSVLSGGAETQYF
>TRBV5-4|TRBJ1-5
CASSFLGSGNQPQHF
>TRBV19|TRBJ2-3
CASSISQGPDTQYF
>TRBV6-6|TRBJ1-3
CASSPTQASSGNTIYF
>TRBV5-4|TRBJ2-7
CASSKKGQLKVYEQYF
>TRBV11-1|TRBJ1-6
CASSLDYISPLHF
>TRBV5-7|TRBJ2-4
CASISVPGQGRGKNIQYF
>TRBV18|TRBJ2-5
CASSQGAETQYF
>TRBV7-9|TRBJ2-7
CSSSLWSPGVEEQYF
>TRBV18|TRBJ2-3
CASSRSTGATDTQYF
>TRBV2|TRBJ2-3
CASSQDWEADTQYF
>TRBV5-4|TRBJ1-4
CASSLGGQGNEKLFF
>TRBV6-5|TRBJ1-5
CASRQENQPQHF
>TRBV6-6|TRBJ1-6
CASTLDRVNSPLHF
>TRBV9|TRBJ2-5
CASSLEFQETQYF
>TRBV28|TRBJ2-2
CASNGLMNTGELFF
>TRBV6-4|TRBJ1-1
CASSDPPAREWGVGTEAFF
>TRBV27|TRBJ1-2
CASRYDGNYGYTF
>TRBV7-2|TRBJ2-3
CASSFTSGGAPDTQYF
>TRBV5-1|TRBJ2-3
CASSASGGTDTQYF
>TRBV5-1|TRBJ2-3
CASTPGQGADTQYF
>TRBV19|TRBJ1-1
CASSGWGGRVTEAFF
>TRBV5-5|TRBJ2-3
CASSLMRTDTQYF
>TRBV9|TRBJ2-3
CASSVTSGSLTDTQYF
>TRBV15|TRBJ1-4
CATSMHTGLEEKLFF
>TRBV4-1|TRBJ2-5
CASSHTQGSGETQYF
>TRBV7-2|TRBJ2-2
CASSLGQGGVWDTGELFF
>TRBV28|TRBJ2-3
CASTTDTDTQYF
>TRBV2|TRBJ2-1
CASSEGSGGADEQFF
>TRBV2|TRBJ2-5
CASSPNRDQETQYF